The next 8 T cell receptor beta chains were all read from a single sample in a study of cytomegalovirus exposure and HLA in healthy donors. The method was immunoSEQ multiplex PCR; TCRdb's version includes in-frame clones alone and lacks a portion of them. The profile shows 200,000 or so clones, roughly 88% of them singletons. Sequenced material: PBMCs. All receptors derive from a woman in her 30s in good health and CMV-seropositive.

Concerning this clone: Other DNA sequences in this specimen translate into the identical CDR3. CDR3 DNA sequence: TGTGCCACCAGCAGCAGGACAGGGACCTACGAGCAGTACTTC. Translation gives CATSSRTGTYEQYF. The chain is built from TRBV15 and TRBJ2-7, with 8 bases matching TRBD1. Germline values: CDR1 LNHNV, CDR2 YYDKDF (reference sequence). The CDR3 runs to 14 residues. V trimming: 3 bases; J trimming: 2 bases; junction bases outside the gene matches: 3.

CDR3: CASSKLETDSGANVLTF. The DNA of the CDR3 is TGCGCCAGCAGCAAACTAGAGACGGACTCTGGGGCCAACGTCCTGACTTTC. The chain employs TRBV5-1 and TRBJ2-6; D perhaps matches TRBD2 (5 bases). The CDR3 is 17 residues long. Germline V gene lookup returns CDR1 SGHRS and CDR2 YFSETQ. Trimming stripped 4 bases from V and 0 bases from J, with 14 bases between. Drawing the rest from reference TRBV5-1 and TRBJ2-6, the complete variable domain is KAGVTQTPRYLIKTRGQQVTLSCSPISGHRSVSWYQQTPGQGLQFLFEYFSETQRNKGNFPGRFSGRQFSNSRSEMNVSTLELGDSALYLCASSKLETDSGANVLTFGAGSRLTVL.

The CDR3 DNA follows: TGTGCCAGCAGCCTCAACCCTTGGACAGGGCAGAACACCGGGGAGCTGTTTTTT. Translated: CASSLNPWTGQNTGELFF. The chain is built from TRBV5-4 and TRBJ2-2, with 8 bases identical to TRBD1. With V trimmed by 4 bases and J by 1 base, 12 bases remained unmatched. Germline V gene sequence: CDR1 SGHNT, CDR2 YYREEE (reference sequence). The CDR3 has 18 amino acids.

The chain employs TRBV6-6 and TRBJ2-1; D is uncertain. CDR3 size: 15 residues. Trimming cost V 4 bases and J 2 bases, with 12 bases left between them. The germline gives CDR1 MNHNY, CDR2 SVGAGI (reference sequence). The CDR3 protein is CASSFVPPTYNEQFF. The CDR3 coding sequence is TGTGCCAGCAGTTTTGTCCCCCCAACCTACAATGAGCAGTTCTTC.

This sequence joins TRBV7-2 and TRBJ2-7; 9 bases are shared with TRBD2. Germline lookup yields CDR1 SGHTA and CDR2 FQGNSA. This CDR3 region has 12 residues. V trimming: 5 bases; J trimming: 6 bases; junction bases outside the gene matches: 2. The CDR3 protein is CASSQLAGEQYF. CDR3 nucleotides: TGTGCCAGCAGCCAACTAGCGGGCGAGCAGTACTTC.

The CDR3 here is CATSRDRDTQETQYF. The CDR3 DNA follows: TGTGCCACCAGCAGAGATCGGGATACCCAAGAGACCCAGTACTTC. V gene TRBV15 combines with J gene TRBJ2-5; a weak D match, TRBD2 (5 bases). The CDR3 is made up of 15 amino acids. V lost 0 bases to trimming and J lost 1 base, with 9 bases between them. Germline CDR1 is LNHNV and CDR2 is YYDKDF (reference sequence).

J is TRBJ1-2 and V is TRBV6-4; possible D gene TRBD1, 6 bases. The V end lost 5 bases, the J end lost 2 bases, and 15 bases lay between the germline ends. In germline, CDR1 is MRHNA, CDR2 SNTAGT. The CDR3 spans 15 residues. CDR3 sequence: CASSRDLRGNYGYTF. Written as DNA, the CDR3 is TGTGCCAGCAGTCGCGACCTAAGGGGGAACTATGGCTACACCTTC.

The chain links TRBV5-1 to TRBJ1-2; 7 nucleotides agree with TRBD1. CDR1 and CDR2 (germline): SGHRS, YFSETQ. This CDR3 spans 13 amino acids. V dropped 4 bases and J dropped 8; count of bases not matched to a gene: 8. The CDR3: CASSGTGVSGYTF. CDR3 bases: TGCGCCAGCAGCGGAACAGGGGTCAGCGGCTACACCTTC.